Listed below are T cell receptor beta chains from one sample, sequenced in a study of response to subunit inactivated influenza vaccine. Using its own MiXCR run on the RT-PCR reads, TCRdb lists one record per CDR3 protein. The table shows over 650,000 distinct CDR3 sequences, with under 20% occurring only once. The sequencing used PBMCs from blood, collected around 5 days after vaccination. The receptors were gathered from a man aged 45 to 65 who received an inactivated influenza vaccine. CDR3s include the opening cysteine and the closing phenylalanine or tryptophan. Fields, in order: D gene, V gene, J gene, clone size, CDR3 protein, CDR3 DNA. The D gene is left open where the match is weak. Clone size, where shown, is once, few, many, or a class for clones that have expanded.

>.|TRBV20-1|TRBJ2-7|.
CSASWGEQYF
TGCAGTGCTAGCTGGGGCGAGCAGTACTTC
>.|TRBV7-2|TRBJ2-1|.
CASSLAGGHPGRENEQFF
TGTGCCAGCAGCTTAGCGGGAGGCCACCCGGGGAGAGAAAATGAGCAGTTCTTC
>TRBD1|TRBV5-1|TRBJ2-4|few
CASSSGGTGGSRVGNIQYF
TGCGCCAGCAGCTCCGGAGGGACAGGGGGTTCCAGGGTGGGAAACATTCAGTACTTC
>.|TRBV7-9|TRBJ1-2|.
CASSLQSAYGYTF
TGTGCCAGCAGCTTACAGTCAGCCTATGGCTACACCTTC
>TRBD2|TRBV20-1|TRBJ2-7|.
CSASAAGGREQYF
TGCAGTGCTAGTGCAGCGGGAGGGCGCGAGCAGTACTTC
>.|TRBV5-1|TRBJ2-7|.
CASSLLRDGSYEQYF
TGCGCCAGCAGCTTACTACGGGACGGGTCCTACGAGCAGTACTTC
>.|TRBV6-1|TRBJ2-5|few
CASSLHRDSRKETQYF
TGTGCCAGCAGTCTTCACCGGGACTCTCGCAAAGAGACCCAGTACTTC
>.|TRBV3-1|TRBJ2-5|.
CASSPDPLGQETQYF
TGTGCCAGCAGCCCGGACCCGCTGGGACAAGAGACCCAGTACTTC
>.|TRBV5-1|TRBJ2-1|.
CASSFATSGYNEQFF
TGCGCCAGCAGCTTTGCAACTTCCGGGTACAATGAGCAGTTCTTC
>TRBD2|TRBV6-1|TRBJ2-3|few
CASSPISGRVADTQYF
TGTGCCAGCAGTCCGATTAGCGGGAGGGTGGCAGATACGCAGTATTTT
>TRBD2|TRBV6-2/TRBV6-3|TRBJ2-5|few
CASSDPGLTVFQETQYF
TGTGCCAGCAGCGATCCGGGACTAACCGTTTTCCAAGAGACCCAGTACTTC
>.|TRBV7-6|TRBJ2-1|many
CASSLDPSSYNEQFF
TGTGCCAGCAGCCTGGACCCGAGCTCCTACAATGAGCAGTTCTTC
>TRBD1|TRBV7-9|TRBJ2-7|few
CASSKQGYAYEQYF
TGTGCCAGCAGCAAACAGGGGTACGCTTACGAGCAGTACTTC
>.|TRBV10-3|TRBJ2-2|.
CAINVAGNTGELFF
TGTGCCATCAATGTAGCAGGGAACACCGGGGAGCTGTTTTTT
>.|TRBV6-5|TRBJ2-3|few
CASSYSTLGRTYTDTQYF
TGTGCCAGCAGTTACTCGACCCTCGGCAGGACATACACAGATACGCAGTATTTT
>.|TRBV7-9|TRBJ2-1|few
CASSKRSGQEPRNEQFF
TGTGCCAGCAGCAAAAGGTCCGGGCAAGAGCCCCGCAATGAGCAGTTCTTC
>TRBD2|TRBV5-1|TRBJ2-1|few
CASSALTSGGAGGEQFF
TGCGCCAGCAGCGCCCTGACTAGCGGGGGGGCCGGGGGTGAGCAGTTCTTC
>.|TRBV7-8|TRBJ2-5|few
CASSRTGTVGETQYF
TGTGCCAGCAGCCGAACTGGGACGGTGGGGGAGACCCAGTACTTC
>.|TRBV7-2|TRBJ2-7|few
CASSSARGSYEQYF
TGTGCCAGCAGCTCCGCAAGGGGCTCCTACGAGCAGTACTTC
>TRBD1|TRBV6-1|TRBJ1-6|.
CASRDRGSSYNSPLHF
TGTGCCAGCAGAGACAGGGGGAGCTCCTATAATTCACCCCTCCACTTT
>TRBD2|TRBV11-2|TRBJ2-3|.
CASSLRSGKADTQYF
TGTGCCAGCAGCTTACGGAGCGGGAAAGCAGATACGCAGTATTTT
>TRBD1|TRBV4-3|TRBJ2-2|.
CASSQDRSTNTGELFF
TGCGCCAGCAGCCAGGACAGGAGTACGAACACCGGGGAGCTGTTTTTT
>.|TRBV15|TRBJ1-2|few
CATTTWEGANYGYTF
TGTGCCACCACCACGTGGGAGGGAGCTAACTATGGCTACACCTTC
>TRBD2|TRBV24-1|TRBJ2-1|.
CATSDLAGAALNEQFF
TGTGCCACCAGTGATCTAGCGGGAGCGGCTCTCAATGAGCAGTTCTTC
>.|TRBV10-3|TRBJ1-5|once
CAISESGGERPQHF
TGTGCCATCAGTGAGTCGGGCGGGGAAAGGCCCCAGCATTTT
>.|TRBV19|TRBJ2-7|few
CASSVQAGEQYF
TGTGCCAGTAGCGTGCAGGCCGGGGAGCAGTACTTC